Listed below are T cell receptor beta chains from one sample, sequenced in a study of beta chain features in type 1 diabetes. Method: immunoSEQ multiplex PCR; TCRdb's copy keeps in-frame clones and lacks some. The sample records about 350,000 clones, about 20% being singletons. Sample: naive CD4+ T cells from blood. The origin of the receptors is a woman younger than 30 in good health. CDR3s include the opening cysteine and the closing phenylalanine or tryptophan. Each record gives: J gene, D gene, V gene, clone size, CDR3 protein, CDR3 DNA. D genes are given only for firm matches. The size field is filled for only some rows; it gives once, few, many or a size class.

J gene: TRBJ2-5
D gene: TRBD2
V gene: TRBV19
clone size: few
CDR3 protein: CASSIYLRGRQETQYF
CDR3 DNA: TGTGCCAGTAGTATATATCTGCGGGGGAGACAAGAGACCCAGTACTTC

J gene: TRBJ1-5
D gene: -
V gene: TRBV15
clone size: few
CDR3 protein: CATSLTALSNQPQHF
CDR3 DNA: TGTGCCACCAGCCTTACTGCCCTGAGCAATCAGCCCCAGCATTTT

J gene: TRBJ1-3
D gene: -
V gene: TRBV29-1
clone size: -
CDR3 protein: CSVVGVSGNTIYF
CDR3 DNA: TGCAGCGTTGTAGGGGTATCTGGAAACACCATATATTTT

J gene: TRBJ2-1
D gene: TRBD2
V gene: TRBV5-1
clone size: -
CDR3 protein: CASSLTRLADNEQFF
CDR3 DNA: TGCGCCAGCAGCTTGACCCGACTAGCGGACAATGAGCAGTTCTTC

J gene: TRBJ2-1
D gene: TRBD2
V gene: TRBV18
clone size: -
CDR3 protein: CASSPNGLAGIYEQFF
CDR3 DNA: TGTGCCAGCTCCCCCAACGGACTAGCGGGGATCTATGAGCAGTTCTTC

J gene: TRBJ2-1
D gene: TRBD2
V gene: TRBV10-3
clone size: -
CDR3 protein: CAISPQREKRNEQFF
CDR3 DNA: TGTGCCATCAGCCCACAGCGGGAGAAAAGGAATGAGCAGTTCTTC

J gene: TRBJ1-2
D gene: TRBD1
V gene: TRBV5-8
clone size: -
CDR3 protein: CASSLQGIDAGYTF
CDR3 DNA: TGTGCCAGCAGCTTACAGGGGATTGATGCTGGCTACACCTTC

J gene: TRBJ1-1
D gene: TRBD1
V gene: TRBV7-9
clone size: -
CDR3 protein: CASSLSPTGVGTEAFF
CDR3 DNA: TGTGCCAGCAGCTTATCCCCGACAGGGGTTGGTACTGAAGCTTTCTTT

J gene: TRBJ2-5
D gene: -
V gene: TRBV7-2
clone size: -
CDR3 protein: CASSLGGSWETQYF
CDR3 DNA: TGTGCCAGCAGCTTAGGTGGTAGCTGGGAGACCCAGTACTTC

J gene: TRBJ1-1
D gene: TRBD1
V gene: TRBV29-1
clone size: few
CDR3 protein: CSSGQGDTEAFF
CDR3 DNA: TGCAGCTCCGGACAGGGGGACACTGAAGCTTTCTTT

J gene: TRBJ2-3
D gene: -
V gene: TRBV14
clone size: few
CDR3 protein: CASSQASADTQYF
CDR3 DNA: TGTGCCAGCAGCCAAGCCTCTGCAGATACGCAGTATTTT

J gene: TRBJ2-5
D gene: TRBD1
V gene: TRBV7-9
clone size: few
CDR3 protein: CASSLSRGLLETQYF
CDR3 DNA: TGTGCCAGCAGCTTAAGCAGGGGGCTACTTGAGACCCAGTACTTC

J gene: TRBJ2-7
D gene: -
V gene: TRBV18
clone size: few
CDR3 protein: CASSLDTSQQYF
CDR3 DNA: TGTGCCAGCTCACTAGACACATCCCAGCAGTACTTC

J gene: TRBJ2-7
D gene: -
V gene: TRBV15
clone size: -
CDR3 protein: CATSRDRWYEQYF
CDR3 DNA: TGTGCCACCAGCAGAGATCGCTGGTACGAGCAGTACTTC

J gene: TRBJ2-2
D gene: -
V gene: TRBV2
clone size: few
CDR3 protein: CASRPAATTGELFF
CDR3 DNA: TGTGCCAGCAGGCCAGCGGCCACGACCGGGGAGCTGTTTTTT

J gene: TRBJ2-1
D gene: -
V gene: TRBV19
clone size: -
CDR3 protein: CASSIPGTYNEQFF
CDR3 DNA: TGTGCCAGTAGTATCCCCGGGACCTACAATGAGCAGTTCTTC

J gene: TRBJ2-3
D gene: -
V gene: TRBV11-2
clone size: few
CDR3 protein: CASSLAVKPDTQYF
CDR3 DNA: TGTGCCAGCAGCTTAGCGGTAAAGCCAGATACGCAGTATTTT

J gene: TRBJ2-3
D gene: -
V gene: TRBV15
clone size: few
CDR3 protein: CATSPPGRSRDTQYF
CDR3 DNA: TGTGCCACCAGCCCGCCAGGGCGGAGCCGGGATACGCAGTATTTT

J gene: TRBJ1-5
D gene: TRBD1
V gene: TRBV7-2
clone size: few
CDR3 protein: CASSLVGTGNQPQHF
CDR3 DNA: TGTGCCAGCAGCTTAGTTGGGACAGGGAATCAGCCCCAGCATTTT

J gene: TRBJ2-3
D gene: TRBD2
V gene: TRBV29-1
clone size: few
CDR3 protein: CSVEPSGSRTDTQYF
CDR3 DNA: TGCAGCGTTGAGCCCAGCGGGAGTCGCACAGATACGCAGTATTTT

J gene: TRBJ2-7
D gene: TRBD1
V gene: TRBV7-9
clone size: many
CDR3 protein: CASSPGTGGYEQYF
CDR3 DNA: TGTGCCAGCAGCCCAGGGACAGGGGGCTACGAGCAGTACTTC

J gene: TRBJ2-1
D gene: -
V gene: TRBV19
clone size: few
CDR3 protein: CASSRDSGDEQFF
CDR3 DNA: TGTGCCAGTAGTCGGGACTCTGGTGATGAGCAGTTCTTC

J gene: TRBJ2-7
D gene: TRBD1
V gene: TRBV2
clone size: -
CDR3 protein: CASSAGTGGPYEQYF
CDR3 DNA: TGTGCCAGCAGTGCCGGGACAGGGGGTCCCTACGAGCAGTACTTC

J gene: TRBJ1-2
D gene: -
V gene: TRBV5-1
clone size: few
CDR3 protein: CASSSGAQGYYGYTF
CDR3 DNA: TGCGCCAGCAGCAGTGGTGCCCAGGGGTACTATGGCTACACCTTC

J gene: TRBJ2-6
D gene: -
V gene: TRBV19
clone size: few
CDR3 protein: CASRIQVSGANVLTF
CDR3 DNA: TGTGCCAGTAGAATACAGGTCTCTGGGGCCAACGTCCTGACTTTC

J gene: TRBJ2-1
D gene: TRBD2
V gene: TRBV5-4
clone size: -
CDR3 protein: CASITLTGAGGRSYNEQFF
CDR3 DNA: TGTGCCAGCATCACTCTGACCGGGGCGGGGGGGCGGTCCTACAATGAGCAGTTCTTC

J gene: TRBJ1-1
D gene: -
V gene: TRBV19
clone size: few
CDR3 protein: CASSVNTNTEAFF
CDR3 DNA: TGTGCCAGTAGTGTAAATACTAACACTGAAGCTTTCTTT

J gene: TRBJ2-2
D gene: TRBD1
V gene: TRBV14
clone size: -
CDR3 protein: CASSQDLGTAWVF
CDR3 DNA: TGTGCCAGCAGCCAAGATCTTGGGACAGCCTGGGTTTTT

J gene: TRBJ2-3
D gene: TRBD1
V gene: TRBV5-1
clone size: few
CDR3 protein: CASSAGQGADTQYF
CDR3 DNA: TGCGCCAGCAGCGCGGGACAGGGGGCAGATACGCAGTATTTT

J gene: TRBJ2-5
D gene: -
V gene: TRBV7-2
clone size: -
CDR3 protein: CASSLVGGAETQYF
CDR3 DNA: TGTGCCAGCAGCTTAGTAGGGGGGGCAGAGACCCAGTACTTC

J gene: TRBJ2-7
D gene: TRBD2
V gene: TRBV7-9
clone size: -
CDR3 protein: CASSLGATSGRYEQYF
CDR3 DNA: TGTGCCAGCAGCTTAGGTGCGACTAGCGGGAGGTACGAGCAGTACTTC

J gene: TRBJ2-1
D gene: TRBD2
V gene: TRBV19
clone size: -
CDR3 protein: CASSIAGTSGINEQFF
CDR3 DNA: TGTGCCAGTAGTATAGCTGGGACTAGCGGGATAAATGAGCAGTTCTTC

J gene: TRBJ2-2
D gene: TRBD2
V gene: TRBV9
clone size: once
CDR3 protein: CASSGKPGTSGGNTGELFF
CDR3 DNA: TGTGCCAGCAGCGGCAAACCCGGGACTAGCGGGGGTAACACCGGGGAGCTGTTTTTT

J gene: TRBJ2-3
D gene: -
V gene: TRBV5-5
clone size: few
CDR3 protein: CASREADTQYF
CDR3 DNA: TGTGCCAGCCGTGAGGCAGATACGCAGTATTTT